The 18 T cell receptor beta chains listed next were all sequenced from one sample in a study of T cell repertoires in cytomegalovirus infection. TCRdb called the reads again in MiXCR, with one record for every CDR3 protein. The sample records 150,000 or so distinct CDR3 sequences, about a fifth being singletons. Antigen specificity for these receptors is unknown. Sequences were derived from CD8+ T cells from cultured PBMCs, sampled from culture after CMV antigen stimulation. The receptors stem from a human donor in good health (CMV status not recorded). Some clones in this sample may be carry-over from other donors' samples.

The chain combines TRBV6-1 with TRBJ2-3; TRBD2 is a possible D gene (6 bases). The CDR3 is made up of 15 amino acids. Germline CDR1 and CDR2: MNHNS and SASEGT. The V gene lost 8 bases and the J gene lost 0 bases, with 15 bases spanning the gap. The CDR3 region has the DNA TGTGCCAGCGCCCTTCTAGCGAGAAGCACAGATACGCAGTATTTT. Translated, it gives CASALLARSTDTQYF.

This clonotype was detected a few times. The chain uses TRBV7-6 and TRBJ1-2; tentative D call: TRBD1 (5 bases). This CDR3 region has 15 residues. Germline V gives CDR1 SGHVS, CDR2 FNYEAQ. V lost 3 bases to trimming and J lost 8 bases, with 19 bases between them. The CDR3 loop is CASSFRQGRREGYTF. The CDR3 DNA follows: TGTGCCAGCAGCTTCAGGCAGGGAAGAAGAGAAGGCTACACCTTC.

The chain couples TRBV7-9 to TRBJ1-1, with D perhaps matching TRBD1 (6 bases). The CDR3 consists of 15 residues. Germline V gives CDR1 SEHNR, CDR2 FQNEAQ (reference sequence). V was pared by 5 bases and J by 1 base, with 14 bases between. The CDR3 coding sequence is TGTGCCAGCAGCCCGATGCGGACAGCGAACACTGAAGCTTTCTTT. It translates to CASSPMRTANTEAFF.

CDR3 in amino acids: CASLWGGSEAFF. Here the CDR3 DNA reads TGTGCCAGCCTCTGGGGAGGATCTGAAGCTTTCTTT. The gene calls are TRBV12-3 or TRBV12-4 and TRBJ1-1, with no clear D. CDR3 length: 12 residues. V dropped 8 bases and J dropped 6 bases, with 13 bases sitting between them.

In DNA form, the CDR3 reads TGTGCCAGCAGTTTAGTAGCGGGGGGTGTCGATGAGCAGTTCTTC. Translating it yields CASSLVAGGVDEQFF. V usage is TRBV12-3 or TRBV12-4 and J usage is TRBJ2-1, with 10 bases matching TRBD2. This CDR3 has 15 amino acids. J gave up 8 bases and V 1 base, and 5 bases lay outside the gene matches.

This sequence joins TRBV7-9 and TRBJ2-1, with D unclear. The CDR3 runs to 11 residues. The germline V gene has CDR1 SEHNR and CDR2 FQNEAQ (reference sequence). V lost 3 bases and J lost 7, with 4 bases in between. Written as DNA, the CDR3 is TGTGCCAGCAGCTTTGAAAATGAGCAGTTCTTC. It specifies CASSFENEQFF.

This clonotype has only a few counts. CDR3 sequence: CASSGTASYGYTF. The DNA for the CDR3 is TGCGCCAGCAGTGGGACGGCAAGTTATGGCTACACCTTC. V usage is TRBV4-3 and J usage is TRBJ1-2; weak D call: TRBD1 (5 bases). CDR1 is LGHNA, CDR2 YSLEER, per germline. The CDR3 length is 13 residues. V lost 6 bases and J 5 bases, leaving 13 bases between the germline ends.

The V call is TRBV6-2 or TRBV6-3, the J call TRBJ2-7, with a weak D call TRBD1 (6 bases). The CDR3 loop spans 14 amino acids. The germline V and J ends were trimmed by 3 bases and 2 bases, with 11 bases remaining between them. Germline values: CDR1 MNHEY, CDR2 SVGEGT. The CDR3 region is CASSYGQRTYEQYF. The CDR3 DNA sequence: TGTGCCAGCAGTTATGGACAGAGAACCTACGAGCAGTACTTC.

J is TRBJ2-5 and V is TRBV7-8; TRBD2 might be the D (5 bases). The germline gives CDR1 SGHVS, CDR2 FQNEAQ. The CDR3 totals 14 residues. Trimming removed 8 bases from V and 1 base from J, with 14 bases in between. For the CDR3, the DNA is TGTGCCAGCTGTCCGGGGAAGCTCCAAGAGACCCAGTACTTC. It translates to CASCPGKLQETQYF.

The CDR3 reads CASSPGQGREDTEAFF. CDR3 coding DNA: TGTGCCAGCAGCCCGGGACAGGGGAGGGAGGATACTGAAGCTTTCTTT. The genes are TRBV7-9 and TRBJ1-1; 10 nucleotides match TRBD1. The CDR3 runs to 16 residues. Germline-derived CDR1 and CDR2 are SEHNR and FQNEAQ (reference sequence). The V gene end was trimmed by 5 bases and the J gene end by 5 bases; junction bases not matched to a gene: 11.

The V call is TRBV6-1, the J call TRBJ1-4; maybe TRBD1 (6 bases). The length of the CDR3 is 14 residues. V dropped 6 bases and J dropped 3 bases, with 11 bases sitting between them. Germline CDR1 and CDR2: MNHNS and SASEGT. The CDR3 nucleotides are TGTGCCAGCAGAACAGGGTTTGCTAATGAAAAACTGTTTTTT. Its protein is CASRTGFANEKLFF.

This clonotype was seen a few times. The rearrangement joins TRBV12-5 to TRBJ2-1; D might be TRBD1 or TRBD2, each matching 7 bases. The CDR3 has 12 amino acids. CDR1 is LGHNT, CDR2 FRNRAP, per germline. V lost 8 bases, J lost 9 bases, and 14 bases lay in between. The CDR3: CASSSGGGEQFF. The CDR3 coding sequence is TGTGCTAGTTCTTCAGGGGGGGGTGAGCAGTTCTTC.

Only a few counts were recorded for this clonotype. This chain uses TRBV7-9 with TRBJ2-7, with 7 nucleotides matching TRBD1. The CDR3 loop spans 13 amino acids. Trimming took 3 bases from V and 3 from J; bases not matched to a gene: 2. Germline CDR1 is SEHNR and CDR2 is FQNEAQ (reference sequence). The CDR3 sequence is CASSFTGDYEQYF. The DNA of the CDR3 is TGTGCCAGCAGCTTTACAGGGGACTACGAGCAGTACTTC.

There are a few counts of this clonotype. The DNA for the CDR3 is TGTGCCATCAGTGACGTCAGGGCTTCCCCAAGAGAGCAGTACTTC. Its protein is CAISDVRASPREQYF. The V and J genes are TRBV10-3 and TRBJ2-7; TRBD1 is a possible D gene (5 bases). Trimming shortened V by 3 bases and J by 7 bases, and 19 bases separated the two germline ends. Germline CDR1 ENHRY, CDR2 SYGVKD. This CDR3 has 15 amino acids.

This clonotype has a handful of counts. The chain recombines TRBV24-1 with TRBJ2-2; a weak D match, TRBD1 (5 bases). Per germline, CDR1 KGHDR and CDR2 SFDVKD. CDR3 size: 15 residues. The V end was cut by 4 bases, the J end by 1 base, with 9 bases between. The CDR3 spells CATSDAQENTGELFF. The CDR3 nucleotides are TGTGCCACCAGTGACGCACAGGAGAACACCGGGGAGCTGTTTTTT.

The V gene is TRBV20-1, the J gene TRBJ1-2; tentative D call: TRBD1 (6 bases). Between the trimmed V and J ends, which lost 6 bases and 3 bases, there was a span of 17 bases. The CDR3 is 14 residues long. Germline CDR1 is DFQATT and CDR2 is SNEGSKA (reference sequence). The DNA for the CDR3 is TGCAGTGCCCGACGGGGGCAGATAGACTATGGCTACACCTTC. It translates to CSARRGQIDYGYTF.

This clonotype was seen repeatedly, ten times or more. The chain uses TRBV5-6 and TRBJ2-7; 7 bases are shared with TRBD1. CDR1 and CDR2 (germline): SGHDT, YYEEEE. The CDR3 covers 16 residues. With 2 bases clipped from V and 1 base from J, the junction kept 9 bases outside the gene matches. As DNA, the CDR3 is TGTGCCAGCAGCTTCCCCCAGGGGGAAAGGTCCTACGAGCAGTACTTC. Residues: CASSFPQGERSYEQYF.

The rearrangement uses TRBV6-5 and TRBJ1-4; D is undetermined. In germline, CDR1 is MNHEY, CDR2 SVGAGI. V was clipped by 0 bases and J by 2 bases, with 16 bases between them. This CDR3 comprises 18 residues. The CDR3 nucleotides are TGTGCCAGCAGTTACTCGTCCGAGGGCTACCGCACTAATGAAAAACTGTTTTTT. It yields the protein CASSYSSEGYRTNEKLFF.